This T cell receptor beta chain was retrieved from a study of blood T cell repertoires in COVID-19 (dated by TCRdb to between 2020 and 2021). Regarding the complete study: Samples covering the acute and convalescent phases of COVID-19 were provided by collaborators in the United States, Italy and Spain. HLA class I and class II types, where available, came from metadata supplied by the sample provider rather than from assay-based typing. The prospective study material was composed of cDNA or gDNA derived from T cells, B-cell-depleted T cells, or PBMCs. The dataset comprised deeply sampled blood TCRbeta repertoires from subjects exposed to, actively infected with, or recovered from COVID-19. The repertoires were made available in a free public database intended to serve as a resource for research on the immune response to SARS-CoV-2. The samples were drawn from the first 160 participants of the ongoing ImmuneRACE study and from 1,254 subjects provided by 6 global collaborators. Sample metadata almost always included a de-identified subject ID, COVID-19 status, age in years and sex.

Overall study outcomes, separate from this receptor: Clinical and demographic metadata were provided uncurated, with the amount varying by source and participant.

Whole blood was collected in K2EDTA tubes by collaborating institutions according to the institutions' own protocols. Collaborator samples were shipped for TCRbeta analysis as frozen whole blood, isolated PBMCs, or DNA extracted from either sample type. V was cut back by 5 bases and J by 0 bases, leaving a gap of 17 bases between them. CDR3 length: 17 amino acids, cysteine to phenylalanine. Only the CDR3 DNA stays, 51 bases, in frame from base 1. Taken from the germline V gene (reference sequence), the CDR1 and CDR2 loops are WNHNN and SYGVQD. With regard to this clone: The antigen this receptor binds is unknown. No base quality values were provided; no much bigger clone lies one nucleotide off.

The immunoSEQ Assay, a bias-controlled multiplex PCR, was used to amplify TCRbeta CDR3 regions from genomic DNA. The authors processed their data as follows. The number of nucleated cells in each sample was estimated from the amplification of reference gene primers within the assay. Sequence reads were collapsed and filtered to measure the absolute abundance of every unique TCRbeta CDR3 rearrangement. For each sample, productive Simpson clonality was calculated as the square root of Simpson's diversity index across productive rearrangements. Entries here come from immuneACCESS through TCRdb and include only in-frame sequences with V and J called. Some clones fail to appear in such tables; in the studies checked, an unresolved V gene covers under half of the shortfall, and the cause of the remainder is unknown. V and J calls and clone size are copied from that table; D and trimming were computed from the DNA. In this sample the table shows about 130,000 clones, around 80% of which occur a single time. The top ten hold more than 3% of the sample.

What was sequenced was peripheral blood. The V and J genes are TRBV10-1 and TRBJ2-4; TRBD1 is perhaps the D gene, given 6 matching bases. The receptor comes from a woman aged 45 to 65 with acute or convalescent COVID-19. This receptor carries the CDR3 CASSTGHQGVAKNIQYF. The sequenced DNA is TGCGCCAGCAGTACGGGACACCAAGGGGTAGCCAAAAACATTCAGTACTTC.